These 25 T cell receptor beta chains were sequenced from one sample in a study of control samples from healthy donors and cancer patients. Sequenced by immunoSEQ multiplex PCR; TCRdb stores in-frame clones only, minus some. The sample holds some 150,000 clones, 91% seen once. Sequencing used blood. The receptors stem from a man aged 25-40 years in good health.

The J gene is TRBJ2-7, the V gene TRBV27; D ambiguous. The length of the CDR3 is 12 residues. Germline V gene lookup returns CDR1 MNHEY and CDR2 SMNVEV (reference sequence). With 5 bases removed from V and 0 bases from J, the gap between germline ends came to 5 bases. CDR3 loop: CASSPNSYEQYF. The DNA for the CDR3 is TGTGCCAGCAGTCCCAACTCCTACGAGCAGTACTTC.

CDR3 amino acids: CASTRRGGNYGYTF. In nucleotides, the CDR3 is TGTGCCAGCACCCGACGAGGGGGGAACTATGGCTACACCTTC. The rearrangement uses TRBV6-5 and TRBJ1-2, with D possibly matching TRBD1 (6 bases). The V end was cut by 7 bases, the J end by 2 bases, with 14 bases between. There are 14 residues in the CDR3. Germline V gene lookup returns CDR1 MNHEY and CDR2 SVGAGI.

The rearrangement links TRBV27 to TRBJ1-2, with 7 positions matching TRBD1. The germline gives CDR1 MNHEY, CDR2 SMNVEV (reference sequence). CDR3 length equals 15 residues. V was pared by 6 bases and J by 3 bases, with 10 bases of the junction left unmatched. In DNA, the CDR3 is TGTGCCAGCAGCCTGACAGGGAGGGGGTACTATGGCTACACCTTC. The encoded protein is CASSLTGRGYYGYTF.

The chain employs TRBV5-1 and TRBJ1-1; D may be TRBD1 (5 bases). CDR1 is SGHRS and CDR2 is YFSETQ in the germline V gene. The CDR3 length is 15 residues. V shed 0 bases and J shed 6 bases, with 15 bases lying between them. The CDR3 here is CASSLEVLDIPEAFF. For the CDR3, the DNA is TGCGCCAGCAGCTTGGAGGTTTTGGACATACCTGAAGCTTTCTTT.

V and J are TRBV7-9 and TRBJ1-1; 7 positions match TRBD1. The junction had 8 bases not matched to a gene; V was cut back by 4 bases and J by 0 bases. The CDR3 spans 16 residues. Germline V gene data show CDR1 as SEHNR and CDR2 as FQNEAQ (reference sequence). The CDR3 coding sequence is TGTGCCAGCAGCTCCCCGGGACAGATGATGAACACTGAAGCTTTCTTT. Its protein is CASSSPGQMMNTEAFF.

CDR3 amino acids: CASSEADSPLHF. The CDR3 DNA follows: TGCGCCAGCAGCGAGGCAGATTCACCCCTCCACTTT. The chain uses TRBV5-1 and TRBJ1-6; D not resolved. Looked up from germline, CDR1 is SGHRS and CDR2 is YFSETQ. The length of the CDR3 is 12 residues. Trimming took 4 bases from V and 8 from J, leaving 7 bases between them.

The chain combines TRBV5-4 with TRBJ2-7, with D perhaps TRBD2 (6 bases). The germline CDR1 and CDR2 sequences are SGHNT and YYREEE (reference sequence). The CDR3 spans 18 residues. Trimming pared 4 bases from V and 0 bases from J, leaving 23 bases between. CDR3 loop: CASSHTLGGLASSYEQYF. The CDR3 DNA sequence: TGTGCCAGCAGCCACACCCTCGGTGGGCTAGCGAGCTCCTACGAGCAGTACTTC. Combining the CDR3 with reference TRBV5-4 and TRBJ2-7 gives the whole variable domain ETGVTQSPTHLIKTRGQQVTLRCSSQSGHNTVSWYQQALGQGPQFIFQYYREEENGRGNFPPRFSGLQFPNYSSELNVNALELDDSALYLCASSHTLGGLASSYEQYFGPGTRLTVT.

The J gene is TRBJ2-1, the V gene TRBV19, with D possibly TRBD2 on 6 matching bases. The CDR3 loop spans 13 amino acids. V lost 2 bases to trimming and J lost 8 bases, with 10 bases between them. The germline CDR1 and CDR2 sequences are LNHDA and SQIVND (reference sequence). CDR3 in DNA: TGTGCCAGTAGTATACTAGCGTTGGATGAGCAGTTCTTC. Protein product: CASSILALDEQFF.

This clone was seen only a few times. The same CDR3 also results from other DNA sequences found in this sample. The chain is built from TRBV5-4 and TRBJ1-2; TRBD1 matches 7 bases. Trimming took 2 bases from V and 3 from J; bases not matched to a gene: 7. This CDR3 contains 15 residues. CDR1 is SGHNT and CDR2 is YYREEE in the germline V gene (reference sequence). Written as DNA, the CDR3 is TGTGCCAGCAGCTTTGGCCAGGGGGTTTACTATGGCTACACCTTC. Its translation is CASSFGQGVYYGYTF.

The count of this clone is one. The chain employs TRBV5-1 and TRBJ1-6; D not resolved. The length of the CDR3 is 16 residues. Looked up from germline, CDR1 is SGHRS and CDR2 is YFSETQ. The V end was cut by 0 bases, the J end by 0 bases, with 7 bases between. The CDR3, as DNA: TGCGCCAGCAGCTTGGATGGGCCCTCCTATAATTCACCCCTCCACTTT. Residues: CASSLDGPSYNSPLHF.

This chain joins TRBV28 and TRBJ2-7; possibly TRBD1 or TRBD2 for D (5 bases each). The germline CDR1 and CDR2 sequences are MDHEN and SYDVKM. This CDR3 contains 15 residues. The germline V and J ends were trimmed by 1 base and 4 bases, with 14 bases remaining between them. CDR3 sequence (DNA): TGTGCCAGCAGTTTATTGACGGGGCGGAGGTACGAGCAGTACTTC. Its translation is CASSLLTGRRYEQYF.

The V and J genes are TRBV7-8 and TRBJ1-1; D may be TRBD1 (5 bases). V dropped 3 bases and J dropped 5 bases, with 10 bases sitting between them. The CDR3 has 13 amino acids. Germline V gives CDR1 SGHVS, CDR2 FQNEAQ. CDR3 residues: CASSFPGGTEAFF. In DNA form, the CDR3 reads TGTGCCAGCAGCTTCCCGGGGGGAACTGAAGCTTTCTTT.

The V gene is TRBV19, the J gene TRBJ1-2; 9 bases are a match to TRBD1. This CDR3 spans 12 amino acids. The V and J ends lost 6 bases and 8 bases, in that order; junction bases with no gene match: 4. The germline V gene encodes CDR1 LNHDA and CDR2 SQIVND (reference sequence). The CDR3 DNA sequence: TGTGCCAGTAGGCGGACAGGGGACGGCTACACCTTC. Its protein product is CASRRTGDGYTF.

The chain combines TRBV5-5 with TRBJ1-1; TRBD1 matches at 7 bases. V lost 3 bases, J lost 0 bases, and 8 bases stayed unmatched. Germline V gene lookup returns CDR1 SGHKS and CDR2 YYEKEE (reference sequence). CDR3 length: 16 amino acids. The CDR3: CASSSLGGGLNTEAFF. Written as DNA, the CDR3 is TGTGCCAGCAGCTCACTGGGAGGGGGCCTGAACACTGAAGCTTTCTTT.

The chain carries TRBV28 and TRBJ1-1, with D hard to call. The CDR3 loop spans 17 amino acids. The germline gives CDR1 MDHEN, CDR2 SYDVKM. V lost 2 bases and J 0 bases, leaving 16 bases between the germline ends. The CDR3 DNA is TGTGCCAGCAGTTTAACTGGGAGAACTTCGATGAACACTGAAGCTTTCTTT. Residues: CASSLTGRTSMNTEAFF. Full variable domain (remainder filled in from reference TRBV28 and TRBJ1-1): DVKVTQSSRYLVKRTGEKVFLECVQDMDHENMFWYRQDPGLGLRLIYFSYDVKMKEKGDIPEGYSVSREKKERFSLILESASTNQTSMYLCASSLTGRTSMNTEAFFGQGTRLTVV.

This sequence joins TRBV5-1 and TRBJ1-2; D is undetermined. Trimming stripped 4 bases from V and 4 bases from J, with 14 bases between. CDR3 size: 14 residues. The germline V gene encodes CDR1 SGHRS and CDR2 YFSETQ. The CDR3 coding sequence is TGCGCCAGCAGCCCCGGCAGGACCTCCTATGGCTACACCTTC. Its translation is CASSPGRTSYGYTF.

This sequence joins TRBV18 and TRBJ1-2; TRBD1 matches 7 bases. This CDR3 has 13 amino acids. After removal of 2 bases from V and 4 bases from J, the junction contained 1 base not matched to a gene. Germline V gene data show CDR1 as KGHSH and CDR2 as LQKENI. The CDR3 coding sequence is TGTGCCAGCTCACCATCAGGGGGCTATGGCTACACCTTC. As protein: CASSPSGGYGYTF.

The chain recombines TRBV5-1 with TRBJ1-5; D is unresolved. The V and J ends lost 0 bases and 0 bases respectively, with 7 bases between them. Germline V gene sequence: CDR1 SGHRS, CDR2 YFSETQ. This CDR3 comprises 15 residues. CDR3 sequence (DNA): TGCGCCAGCAGCTTGGGGGCAGGTAGCAATCAGCCCCAGCATTTT. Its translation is CASSLGAGSNQPQHF.

The chain's CDR3 is CASSARTAFYGYTF. For the CDR3, the DNA is TGTGCCAGCAGCGCCCGGACTGCCTTTTATGGCTACACCTTC. This chain uses TRBV9 with TRBJ1-2, with unresolved D. From germline, CDR1 is SGDLS and CDR2 YYNGEE. This CDR3 has 14 residues. V dropped 3 bases and J dropped 5 bases, with 14 bases sitting between them.

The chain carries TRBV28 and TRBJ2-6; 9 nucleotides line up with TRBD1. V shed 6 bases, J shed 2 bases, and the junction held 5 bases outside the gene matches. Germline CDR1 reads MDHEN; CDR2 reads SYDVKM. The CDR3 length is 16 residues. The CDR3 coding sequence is TGTGCCAGCAGATCCTACAGGGGGCCTGGGGCCAACGTCCTGACTTTC. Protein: CASRSYRGPGANVLTF. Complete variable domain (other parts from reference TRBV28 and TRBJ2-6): DVKVTQSSRYLVKRTGEKVFLECVQDMDHENMFWYRQDPGLGLRLIYFSYDVKMKEKGDIPEGYSVSREKKERFSLILESASTNQTSMYLCASRSYRGPGANVLTFGAGSRLTVL.

The DNA for the CDR3 is TGTGCCAGCAGCCGCCGGGGGACTAGCGGGGGGTGGCAGTTCTTC. Translating it yields CASSRRGTSGGWQFF. The J gene is TRBJ2-1, the V gene TRBV5-6; TRBD2 aligns across 15 bases. J gave up 12 bases and V 4 bases, and 8 bases lay outside the gene matches. CDR3 length equals 15 residues. Germline CDR1 is SGHDT and CDR2 is YYEEEE. Based on the CDR3 plus reference TRBV5-6 and TRBJ2-1, the full variable domain is DAGVTQSPTHLIKTRGQQVTLRCSPKSGHDTVSWYQQALGQGPQFIFQYYEEEERQRGNFPDRFSGHQFPNYSSELNVNALLLGDSALYLCASSRRGTSGGWQFFGPGTRLTVL.

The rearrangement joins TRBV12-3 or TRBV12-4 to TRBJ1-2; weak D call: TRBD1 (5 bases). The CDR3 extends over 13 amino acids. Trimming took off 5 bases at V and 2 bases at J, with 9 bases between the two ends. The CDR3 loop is CASSQQENYGYTF. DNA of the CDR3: TGTGCCAGCAGTCAACAGGAGAACTATGGCTACACCTTC.

CDR3: CASSLAGGPRYEQYF. The CDR3 nucleotides are TGTGCCAGCAGCTTGGCAGGGGGTCCTCGATACGAGCAGTACTTC. The chain couples TRBV5-4 to TRBJ2-7; 7 positions match TRBD1. The CDR3 totals 15 residues. CDR1 and CDR2 from the germline V gene are SGHNT and YYREEE (reference sequence). V was clipped by 0 bases and J by 4 bases; unmatched bases: 7.

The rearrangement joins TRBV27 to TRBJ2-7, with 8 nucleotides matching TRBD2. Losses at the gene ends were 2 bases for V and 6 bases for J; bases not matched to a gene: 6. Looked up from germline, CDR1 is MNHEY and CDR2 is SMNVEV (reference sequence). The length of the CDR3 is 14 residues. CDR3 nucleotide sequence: TGTGCCAGCAGTTTAGAGACTAGCGCAGGCGAGCAGTACTTC. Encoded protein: CASSLETSAGEQYF.

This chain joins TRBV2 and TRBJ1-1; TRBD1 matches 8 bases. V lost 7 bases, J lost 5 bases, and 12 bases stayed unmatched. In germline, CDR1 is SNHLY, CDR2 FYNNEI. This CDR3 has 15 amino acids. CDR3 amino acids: CASNPRQGPGTEAFF. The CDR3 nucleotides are TGTGCCAGCAACCCAAGACAGGGGCCGGGTACTGAAGCTTTCTTT.